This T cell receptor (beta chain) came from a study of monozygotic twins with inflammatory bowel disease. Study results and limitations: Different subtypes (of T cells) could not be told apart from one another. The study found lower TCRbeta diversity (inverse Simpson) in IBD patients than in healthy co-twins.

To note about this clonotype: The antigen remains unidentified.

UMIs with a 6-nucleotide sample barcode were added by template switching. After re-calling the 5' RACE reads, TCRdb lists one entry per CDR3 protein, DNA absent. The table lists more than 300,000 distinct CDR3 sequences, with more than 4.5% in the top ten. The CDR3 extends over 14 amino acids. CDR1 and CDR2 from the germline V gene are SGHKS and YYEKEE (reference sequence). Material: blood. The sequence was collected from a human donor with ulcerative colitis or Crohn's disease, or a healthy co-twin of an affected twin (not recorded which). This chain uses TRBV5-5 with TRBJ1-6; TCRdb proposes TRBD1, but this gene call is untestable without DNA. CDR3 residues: CASSSRQQNSPLHF. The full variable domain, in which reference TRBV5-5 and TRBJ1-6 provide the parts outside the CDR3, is DAGVTQSPTHLIKTRGQQVTLRCSPISGHKSVSWYQQVLGQGPQFIFQYYEKEERGRGNFPDRFSARQFPNYSSELNVNALLLGDSALYLCASSSRQQNSPLHFGNGTRLTVT.